The clone carrying this TCR beta chain was counted between two and nine times. RNA transcripts yielded amplified TCR beta CDR3 regions. TCR CDR3 regions were first amplified by RT-PCR with HTBI primers. From the multiplex PCR reads, TCRdb called clonotypes with MiXCR, one entry per CDR3 protein. The data contain 550,000 to 700,000 distinct CDR3 sequences, more than 45% of them singletons. The data are from a study of T cells in Graves' hyperthyroidism and ophthalmopathy. After removal of 4 bases from V and 6 bases from J, the junction contained 9 bases not matched to a gene. The CDR3 runs 16 residues.

The TCR sequence derives from an adult woman with Graves' disease, either hyperthyroidism or ophthalmopathy (not recorded which). The chain links TRBV12-3 or TRBV12-4 to TRBJ1-5, with TRBD1 matching over 10 bases. Sequencing was carried out using peripheral blood or thyroid tissue (not recorded which). The CDR3 coding sequence is TGTGCCAGCAGTTGGCCGGGACAGGGGATGACTCAGCCCCAGCATTTT. Translated, it gives CASSWPGQGMTQPQHF.